This T cell receptor beta chain was profiled in a study of blood T cell repertoires in COVID-19. Across the whole study: The United States, Italy and Spain were the sources of the acute and convalescent COVID-19 samples.

V lost 1 base, J lost 6 bases, and 13 bases lay in between. Germline CDR1 MNHNS, CDR2 SASEGT. The CDR3 is 16 amino acids. The authors' processing: Estimation of nucleated cell counts relied on the amplification of reference gene primers. Profiled with immunoSEQ multiplex PCR; TCRdb holds only in-frame clones, not every one. V and J calls and clone size are given by that table; D and trimming were obtained from the DNA. The sample yields about 98,000 clones, more than 65% seen once. The chain combines TRBV6-1 with TRBJ1-6; D might be TRBD1 (5 bases). Specimen: peripheral blood. The sequence was collected from a woman older than 75 with acute or convalescent COVID-19. CDR3 protein: CASSEGWERGNSPLHF. The CDR3 DNA reads TGTGCCAGCAGTGAAGGTTGGGAAAGGGGTAATTCACCCCTCCACTTT.